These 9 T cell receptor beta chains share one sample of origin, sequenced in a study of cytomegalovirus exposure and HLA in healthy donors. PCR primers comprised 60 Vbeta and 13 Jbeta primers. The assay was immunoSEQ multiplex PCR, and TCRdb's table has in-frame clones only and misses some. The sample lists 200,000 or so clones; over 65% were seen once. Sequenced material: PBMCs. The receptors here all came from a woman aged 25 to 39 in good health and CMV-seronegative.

In nucleotides, the CDR3 is TGTGCCAGCAGCTCCACAGGGGTAGAGACCCAGTACTTC. Its protein is CASSSTGVETQYF. This chain uses TRBV11-3 with TRBJ2-5, with TRBD1 matching 7 bases. Germline lookup yields CDR1 SGHNT and CDR2 YENEEA. CDR3 length equals 13 residues. The J segment lost 4 bases and the V segment lost 4 bases, leaving 3 bases of the junction unmatched.

CDR3 coding DNA: TGCGCCAGCAGCCAAGATCTAGCGGGGGGGCCAGAGACCCAGTACTTC. Its protein is CASSQDLAGGPETQYF. This chain uses TRBV4-1 with TRBJ2-5; 12 bases agree with TRBD2. The V and J ends lost 0 bases and 4 bases, in that order; junction bases with no gene match: 3. This CDR3 is built from 16 residues. Germline V gene data show CDR1 as MGHRA and CDR2 as YSYEKL.

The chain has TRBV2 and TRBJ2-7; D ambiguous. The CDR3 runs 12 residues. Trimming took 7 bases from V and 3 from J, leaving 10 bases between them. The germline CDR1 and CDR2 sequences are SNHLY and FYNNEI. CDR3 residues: CASKDKNYEQYF. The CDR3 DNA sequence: TGTGCCAGCAAAGACAAAAACTACGAGCAGTACTTC.

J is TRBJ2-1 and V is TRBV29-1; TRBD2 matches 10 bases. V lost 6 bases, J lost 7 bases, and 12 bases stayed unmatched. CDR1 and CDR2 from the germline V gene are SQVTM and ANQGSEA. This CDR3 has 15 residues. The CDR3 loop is CSVTGGSGRGNEQFF. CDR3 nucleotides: TGCAGCGTCACCGGGGGGAGCGGGAGGGGGAATGAGCAGTTCTTC.

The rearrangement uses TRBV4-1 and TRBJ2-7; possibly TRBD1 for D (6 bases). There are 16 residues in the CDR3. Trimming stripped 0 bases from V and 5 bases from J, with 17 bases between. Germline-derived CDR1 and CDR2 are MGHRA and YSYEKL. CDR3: CASSQEKTHSGDEQYF. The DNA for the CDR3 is TGCGCCAGCAGCCAAGAGAAGACACACTCAGGGGACGAGCAGTACTTC.

The CDR3, as DNA: TGTGCCAGCAGCTCCCAGACAAACTACAATGAGCAGTTCTTC. This translates into CASSSQTNYNEQFF. V gene TRBV7-3 combines with J gene TRBJ2-1; D is undetermined. V was cut by 4 bases and J by 3 bases, with 10 bases left in between. Germline V CDR1 and CDR2: SGHTA, FQGTGA. The CDR3 spans 14 residues. The full variable domain, in which reference TRBV7-3 and TRBJ2-1 provide the parts outside the CDR3, is GAGVSQTPSNKVTEKGKYVELRCDPISGHTALYWYRQSLGQGPEFLIYFQGTGAADDSGLPNDRFFAVRPEGSVSTLKIQRTERGDSAVYLCASSSQTNYNEQFFGPGTRLTVL.

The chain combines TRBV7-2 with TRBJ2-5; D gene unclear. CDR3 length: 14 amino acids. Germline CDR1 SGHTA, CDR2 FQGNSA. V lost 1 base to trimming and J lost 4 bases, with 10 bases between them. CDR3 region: CASSLGLGGETQYF. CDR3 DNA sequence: TGTGCCAGCAGCTTAGGTCTCGGTGGAGAGACCCAGTACTTC.

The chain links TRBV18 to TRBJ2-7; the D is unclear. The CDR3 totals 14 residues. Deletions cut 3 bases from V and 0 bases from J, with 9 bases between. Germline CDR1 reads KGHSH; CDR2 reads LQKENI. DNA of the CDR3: TGTGCCAGCTCACCTTCCCCCAGCTCCTACGAGCAGTACTTC. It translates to CASSPSPSSYEQYF.

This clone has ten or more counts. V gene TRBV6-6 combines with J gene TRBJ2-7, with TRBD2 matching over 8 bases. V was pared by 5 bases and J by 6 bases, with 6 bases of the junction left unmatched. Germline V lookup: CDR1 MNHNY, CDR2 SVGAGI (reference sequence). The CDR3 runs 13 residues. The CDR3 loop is CASSKTSALEQYF. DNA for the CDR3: TGTGCCAGCAGTAAGACTAGCGCGCTCGAGCAGTACTTC.